This T cell receptor (beta chain) was captured by sequencing in a study of spatial heterogeneity in lung cancer. Germline CDR1 SGHTA, CDR2 FQGNSA. V was shortened by 7 bases and J by 4 bases, with 14 bases between the two germline ends. This CDR3 region has 14 residues. From the 5' RACE reads, TCRdb called clonotypes with MiXCR, one entry per CDR3 protein. The table includes roughly 91,000 distinct CDR3 sequences, 15% to 25% detected once. As for time point: sample taken at primary tumor resection. From tumor, nontumor lung or frozen PBMC, whole RNA was taken unsorted for sequencing. This clonotype came up a few times.

Specimen: PBMCs, collected at surgery. The V gene is TRBV7-2, the J gene TRBJ2-1; D call uncertain. The clonotype originates from a male donor with early-stage non-small cell lung cancer. The CDR3 protein is CASTLSPVYNEQFF. CDR3 in DNA: TGTGCCAGCACCCTTAGCCCGGTTTACAATGAGCAGTTCTTC. Full variable domain (remainder filled in from reference TRBV7-2 and TRBJ2-1): GAGVSQSPSNKVTEKGKDVELRCDPISGHTALYWYRQSLGQGLEFLIYFQGNSAPDKSGLPSDRFSAERTGGSVSTLTIQRTQQEDSAVYLCASTLSPVYNEQFFGPGTRLTVL.